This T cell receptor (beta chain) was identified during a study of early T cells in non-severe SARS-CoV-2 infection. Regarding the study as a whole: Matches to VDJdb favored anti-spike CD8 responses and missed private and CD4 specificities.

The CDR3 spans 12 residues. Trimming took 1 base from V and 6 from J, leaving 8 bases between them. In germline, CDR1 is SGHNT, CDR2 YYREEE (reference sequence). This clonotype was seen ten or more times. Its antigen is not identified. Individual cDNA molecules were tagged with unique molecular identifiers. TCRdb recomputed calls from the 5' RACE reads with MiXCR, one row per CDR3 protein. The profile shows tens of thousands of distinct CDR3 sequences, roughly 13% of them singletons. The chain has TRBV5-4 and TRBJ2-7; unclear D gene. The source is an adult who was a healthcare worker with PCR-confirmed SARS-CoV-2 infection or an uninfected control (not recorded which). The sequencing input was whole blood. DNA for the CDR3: TGTGCCAGCAGCTTGTACAATAGCGAGCAGTACTTC. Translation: CASSLYNSEQYF.